The clone carrying this T cell receptor beta chain was seen just once. Antigen specificity is unknown. A junction boundary mismatches the germline segment, possibly from a read error. This sample is drawn from a study of OX40 agonist ivuxolimab in advanced cancers. Study findings and constraints: Expanded clones tended on average to be more numerous among CD8+ T cells than CD4+. Clonal expansion among partial responders at 0.1-3.0 mg/kg ranked near the lowest.

The CDR3 totals 15 residues. Germline-derived CDR1 and CDR2 are MNHEY and SVGAGI. Some clones are missing from TCRdb's copy, which holds only in-frame ones; the method was immunoSEQ multiplex PCR. The repertoire includes about 95,000 clones, about 91% of them detected once, and 2% to 3% sits in the top ten. Autoimmune disease history or systemic immunosuppression barred patients. The sequence came from an adult with an advanced solid tumor such as melanoma, head and neck, liver or kidney cancer. This chain connects TRBV6-5 to TRBJ2-3; D possibly corresponds to TRBD2 (6 bases). The sequencing here drew on CD4+ or CD8+ T cells sorted from blood, taken in a trial of the OX40 agonist ivuxolimab. CDR3 nucleotide sequence: TGTGCCTGCAGACGGGGGTTTCTACGTACAGATACGCAGTATTTT. This gives the protein CACRRGFLRTDTQYF.